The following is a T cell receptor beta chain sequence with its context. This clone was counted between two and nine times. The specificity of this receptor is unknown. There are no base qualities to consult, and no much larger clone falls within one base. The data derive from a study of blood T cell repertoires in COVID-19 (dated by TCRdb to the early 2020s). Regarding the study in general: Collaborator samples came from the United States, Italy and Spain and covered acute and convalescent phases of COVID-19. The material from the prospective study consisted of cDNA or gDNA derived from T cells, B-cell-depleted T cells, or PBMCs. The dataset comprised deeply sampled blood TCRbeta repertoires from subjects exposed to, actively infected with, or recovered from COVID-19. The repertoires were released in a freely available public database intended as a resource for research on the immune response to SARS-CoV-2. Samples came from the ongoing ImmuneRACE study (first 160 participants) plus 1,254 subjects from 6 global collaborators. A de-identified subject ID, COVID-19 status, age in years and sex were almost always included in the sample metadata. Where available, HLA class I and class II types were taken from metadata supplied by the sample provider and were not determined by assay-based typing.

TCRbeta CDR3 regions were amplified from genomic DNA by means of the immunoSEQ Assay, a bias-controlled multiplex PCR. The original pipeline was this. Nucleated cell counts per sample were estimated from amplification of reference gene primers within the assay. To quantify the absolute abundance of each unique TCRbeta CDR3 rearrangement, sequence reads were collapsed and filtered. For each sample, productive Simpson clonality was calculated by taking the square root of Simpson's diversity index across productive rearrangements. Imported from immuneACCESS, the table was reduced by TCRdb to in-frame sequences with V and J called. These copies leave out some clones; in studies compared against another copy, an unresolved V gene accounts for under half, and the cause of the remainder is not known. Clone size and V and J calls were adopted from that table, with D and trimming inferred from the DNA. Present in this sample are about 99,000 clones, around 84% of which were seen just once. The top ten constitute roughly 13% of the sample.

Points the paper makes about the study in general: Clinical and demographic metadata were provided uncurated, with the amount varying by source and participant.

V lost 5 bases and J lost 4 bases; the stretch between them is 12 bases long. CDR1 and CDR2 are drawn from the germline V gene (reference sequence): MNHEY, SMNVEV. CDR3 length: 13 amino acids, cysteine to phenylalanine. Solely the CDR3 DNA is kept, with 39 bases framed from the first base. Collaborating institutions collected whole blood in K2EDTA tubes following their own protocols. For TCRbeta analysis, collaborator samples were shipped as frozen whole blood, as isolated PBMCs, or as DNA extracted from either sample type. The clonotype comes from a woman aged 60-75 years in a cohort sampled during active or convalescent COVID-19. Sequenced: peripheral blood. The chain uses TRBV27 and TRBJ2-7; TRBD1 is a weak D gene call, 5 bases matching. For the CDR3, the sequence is CASSPLQEYEQYF. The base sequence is TGTGCCAGCAGTCCCTTACAGGAATACGAGCAGTACTTC.